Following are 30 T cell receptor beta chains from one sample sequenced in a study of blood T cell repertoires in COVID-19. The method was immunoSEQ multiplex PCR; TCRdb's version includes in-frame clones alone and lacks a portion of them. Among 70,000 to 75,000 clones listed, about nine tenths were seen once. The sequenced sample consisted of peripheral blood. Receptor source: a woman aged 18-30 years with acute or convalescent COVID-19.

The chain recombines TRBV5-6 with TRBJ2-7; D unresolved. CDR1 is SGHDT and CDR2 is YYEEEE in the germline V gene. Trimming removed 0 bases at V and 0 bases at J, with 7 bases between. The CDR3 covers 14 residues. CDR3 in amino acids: CASSLDGSSYEQYF. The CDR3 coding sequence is TGTGCCAGCAGCTTGGATGGCAGCTCCTACGAGCAGTACTTC.

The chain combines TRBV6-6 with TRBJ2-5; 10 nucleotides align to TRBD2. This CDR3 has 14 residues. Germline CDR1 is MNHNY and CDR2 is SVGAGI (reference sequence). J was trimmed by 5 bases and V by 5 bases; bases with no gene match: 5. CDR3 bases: TGTGCCAGCAGTCAAAATAGCGGGGGGGAGACCCAGTACTTC. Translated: CASSQNSGGETQYF.

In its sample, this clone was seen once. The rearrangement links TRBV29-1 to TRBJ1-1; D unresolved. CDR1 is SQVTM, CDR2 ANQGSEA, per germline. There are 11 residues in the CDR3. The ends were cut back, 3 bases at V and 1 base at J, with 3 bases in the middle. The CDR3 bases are TGCAGCGTTGATCAGAACACTGAAGCTTTCTTT. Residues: CSVDQNTEAFF.

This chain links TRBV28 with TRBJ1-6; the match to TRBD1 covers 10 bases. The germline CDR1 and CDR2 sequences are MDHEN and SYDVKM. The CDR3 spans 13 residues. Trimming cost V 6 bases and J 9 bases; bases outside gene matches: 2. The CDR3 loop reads CASSGTGVSPLHF. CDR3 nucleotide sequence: TGTGCCAGCAGCGGGACAGGGGTTTCACCCCTCCACTTT.

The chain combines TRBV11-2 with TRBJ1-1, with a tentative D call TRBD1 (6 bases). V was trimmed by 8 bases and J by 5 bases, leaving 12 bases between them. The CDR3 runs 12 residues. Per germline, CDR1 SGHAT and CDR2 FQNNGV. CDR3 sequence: CASQLGGTEAFF. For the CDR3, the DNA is TGTGCCAGCCAGTTAGGGGGAACTGAAGCTTTCTTT.

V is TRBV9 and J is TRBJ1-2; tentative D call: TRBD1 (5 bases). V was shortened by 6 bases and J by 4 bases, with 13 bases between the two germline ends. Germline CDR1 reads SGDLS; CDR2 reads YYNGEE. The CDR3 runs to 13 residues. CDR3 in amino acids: CASKSGGFYGYTF. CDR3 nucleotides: TGTGCCAGCAAGTCGGGGGGATTCTATGGCTACACCTTC.

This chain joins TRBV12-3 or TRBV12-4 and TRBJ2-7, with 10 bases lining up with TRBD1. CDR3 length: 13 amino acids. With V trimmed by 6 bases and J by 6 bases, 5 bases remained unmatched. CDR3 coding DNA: TGTGCCAGCAGGGGACAGGGGCTGGGCGAGCAGTACTTC. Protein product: CASRGQGLGEQYF.

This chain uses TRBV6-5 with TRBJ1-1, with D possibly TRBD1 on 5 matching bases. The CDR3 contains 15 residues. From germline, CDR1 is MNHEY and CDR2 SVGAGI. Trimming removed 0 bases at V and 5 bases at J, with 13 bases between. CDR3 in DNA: TGTGCCAGCAGTTACTCGATGATGGGACTGACTGAAGCTTTCTTT. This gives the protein CASSYSMMGLTEAFF.

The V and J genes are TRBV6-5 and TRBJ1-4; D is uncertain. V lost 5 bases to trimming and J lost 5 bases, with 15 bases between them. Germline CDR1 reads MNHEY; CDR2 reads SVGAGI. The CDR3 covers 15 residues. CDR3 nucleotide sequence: TGTGCCAGCAGTCTAGAGGCCGCTCCGAATGAAAAACTGTTTTTT. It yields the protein CASSLEAAPNEKLFF.

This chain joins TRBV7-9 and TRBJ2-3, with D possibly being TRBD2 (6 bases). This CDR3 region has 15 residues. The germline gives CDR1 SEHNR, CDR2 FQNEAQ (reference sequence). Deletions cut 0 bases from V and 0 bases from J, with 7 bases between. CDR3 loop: CASSLAAGSTDTQYF. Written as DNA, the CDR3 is TGTGCCAGCAGCTTAGCGGCGGGGAGCACAGATACGCAGTATTTT.

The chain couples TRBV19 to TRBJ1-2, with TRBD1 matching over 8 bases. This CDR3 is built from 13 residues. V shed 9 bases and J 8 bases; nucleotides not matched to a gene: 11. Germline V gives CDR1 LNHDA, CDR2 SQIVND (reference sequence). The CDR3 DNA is TGTGCCAGCCGCGACAGGGGAGTCGGGGGCTACACCTTC. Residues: CASRDRGVGGYTF.

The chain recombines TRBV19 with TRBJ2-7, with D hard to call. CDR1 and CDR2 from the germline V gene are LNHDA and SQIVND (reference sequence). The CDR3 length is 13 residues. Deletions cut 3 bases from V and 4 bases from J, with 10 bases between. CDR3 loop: CASSIGTLYEQYF. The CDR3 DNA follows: TGTGCCAGTAGTATCGGTACTCTTTACGAGCAGTACTTC.

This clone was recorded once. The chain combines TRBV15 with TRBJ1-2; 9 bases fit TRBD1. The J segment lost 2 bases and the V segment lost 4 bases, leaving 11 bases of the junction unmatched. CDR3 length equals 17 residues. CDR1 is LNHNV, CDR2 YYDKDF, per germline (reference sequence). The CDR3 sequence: CATSIEQGAGLNYGYTF. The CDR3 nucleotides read TGTGCCACCAGCATAGAACAGGGGGCTGGGTTAAACTATGGCTACACCTTC.

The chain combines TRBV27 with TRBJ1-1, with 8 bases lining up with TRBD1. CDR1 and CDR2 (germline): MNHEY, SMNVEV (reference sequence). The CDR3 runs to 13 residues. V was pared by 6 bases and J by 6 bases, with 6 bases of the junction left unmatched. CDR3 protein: CASRTRGRAEAFF. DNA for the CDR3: TGTGCCAGCAGAACCAGGGGGCGCGCTGAAGCTTTCTTT.

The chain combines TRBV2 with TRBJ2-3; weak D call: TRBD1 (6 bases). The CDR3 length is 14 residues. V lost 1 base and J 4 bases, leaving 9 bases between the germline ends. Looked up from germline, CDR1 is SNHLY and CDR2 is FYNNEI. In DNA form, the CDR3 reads TGTGCCAGCAGTGAAGGGGGGCTACCAGATACGCAGTATTTT. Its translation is CASSEGGLPDTQYF.

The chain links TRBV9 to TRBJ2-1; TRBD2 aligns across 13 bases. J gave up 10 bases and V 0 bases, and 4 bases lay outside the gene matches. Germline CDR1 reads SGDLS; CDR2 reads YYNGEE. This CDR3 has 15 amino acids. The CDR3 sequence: CASSVGTSGSREQFF. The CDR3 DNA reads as TGTGCCAGCAGCGTAGGGACTAGCGGGAGTCGGGAGCAGTTCTTC.

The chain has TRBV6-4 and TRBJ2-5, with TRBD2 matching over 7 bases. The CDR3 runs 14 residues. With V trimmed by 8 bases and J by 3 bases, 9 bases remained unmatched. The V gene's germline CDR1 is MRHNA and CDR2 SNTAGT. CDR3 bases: TGTGCCAGCGGTATTAGACTAGCCAAAGAGACCCAGTACTTC. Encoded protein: CASGIRLAKETQYF.

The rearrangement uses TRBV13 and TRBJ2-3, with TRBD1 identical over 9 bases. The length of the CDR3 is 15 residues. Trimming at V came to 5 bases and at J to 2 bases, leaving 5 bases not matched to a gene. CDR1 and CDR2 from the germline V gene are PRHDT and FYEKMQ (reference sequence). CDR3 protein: CASSHRDRATDTQYF. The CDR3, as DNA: TGTGCCAGCAGCCACAGGGACAGGGCCACAGATACGCAGTATTTT. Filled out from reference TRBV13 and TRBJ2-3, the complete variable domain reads AAGVIQSPRHLIKEKRETATLKCYPIPRHDTVYWYQQGPGQDPQFLISFYEKMQSDKGSIPDRFSAQQFSDYHSELNMSSLELGDSALYFCASSHRDRATDTQYFGPGTRLTVL.

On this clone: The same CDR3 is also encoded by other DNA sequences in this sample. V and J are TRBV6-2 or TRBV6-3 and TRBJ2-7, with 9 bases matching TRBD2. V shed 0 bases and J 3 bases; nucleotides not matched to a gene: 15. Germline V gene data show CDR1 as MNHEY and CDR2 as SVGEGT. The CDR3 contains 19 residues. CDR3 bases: TGTGCCAGCAGTTACTCGAGCTCCTTAGGGGCTAGCGGGATCTACGAGCAGTACTTC. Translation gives CASSYSSSLGASGIYEQYF.

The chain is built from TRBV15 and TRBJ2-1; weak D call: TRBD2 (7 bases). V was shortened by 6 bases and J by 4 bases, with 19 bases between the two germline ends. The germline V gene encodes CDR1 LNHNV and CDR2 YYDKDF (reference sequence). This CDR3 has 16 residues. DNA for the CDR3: TGTGCCACCAGATGGGGGCCTAGCGGCTTATACAATGAGCAGTTCTTC. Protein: CATRWGPSGLYNEQFF.

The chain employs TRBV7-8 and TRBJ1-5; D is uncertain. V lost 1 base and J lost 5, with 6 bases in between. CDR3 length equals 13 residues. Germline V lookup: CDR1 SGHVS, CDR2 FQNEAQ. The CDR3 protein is CASSLDRDQPQHF. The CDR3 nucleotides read TGTGCCAGCAGCTTAGATCGGGATCAGCCCCAGCATTTT.

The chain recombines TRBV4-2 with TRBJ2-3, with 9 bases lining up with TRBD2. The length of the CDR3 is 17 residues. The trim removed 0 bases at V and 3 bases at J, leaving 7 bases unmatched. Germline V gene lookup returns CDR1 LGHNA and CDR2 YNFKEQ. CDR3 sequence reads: CASSQDRAGGPTDTQYF. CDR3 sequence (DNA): TGTGCCAGCAGCCAAGATAGGGCGGGGGGGCCGACAGATACGCAGTATTTT.

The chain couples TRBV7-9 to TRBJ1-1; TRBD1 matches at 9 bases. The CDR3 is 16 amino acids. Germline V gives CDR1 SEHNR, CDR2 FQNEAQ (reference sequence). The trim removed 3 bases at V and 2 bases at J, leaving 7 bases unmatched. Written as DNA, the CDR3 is TGTGCCAGCAGCTTGGGGACAGGGAGGGCCAACACTGAAGCTTTCTTT. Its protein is CASSLGTGRANTEAFF. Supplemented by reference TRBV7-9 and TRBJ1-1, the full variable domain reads DTGVSQNPRHKITKRGQNVTFRCDPISEHNRLYWYRQTLGQGPEFLTYFQNEAQLEKSRLLSDRFSAERPKGSFSTLEIQRTEQGDSAMYLCASSLGTGRANTEAFFGQGTRLTVV.

The DNA for the CDR3 is TGCGCCAGCAGCCCAGGGGCTACCCCGAGCACCGGGGAGCTGTTTTTT. It specifies CASSPGATPSTGELFF. V usage is TRBV4-1 and J usage is TRBJ2-2; tentative D call: TRBD1 (6 bases). V lost 4 bases and J lost 4, with 16 bases in between. Germline lookup yields CDR1 MGHRA and CDR2 YSYEKL. This CDR3 is built from 16 residues.

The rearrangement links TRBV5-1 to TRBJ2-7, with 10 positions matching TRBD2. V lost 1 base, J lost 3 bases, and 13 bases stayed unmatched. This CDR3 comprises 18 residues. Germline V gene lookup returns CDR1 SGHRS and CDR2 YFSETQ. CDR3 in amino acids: CASSLNSGGSLNFYEQYF. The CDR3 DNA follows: TGCGCCAGCAGCTTGAATAGCGGGGGGTCCCTGAACTTCTACGAGCAGTACTTC.

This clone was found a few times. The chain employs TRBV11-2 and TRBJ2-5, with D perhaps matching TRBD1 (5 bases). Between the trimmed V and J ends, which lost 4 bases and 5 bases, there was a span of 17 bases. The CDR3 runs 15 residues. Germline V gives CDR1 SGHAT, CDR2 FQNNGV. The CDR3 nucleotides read TGTGCCAGCAGCTCCCCCAGGGATGGCTCGGAGACCCAGTACTTC. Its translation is CASSSPRDGSETQYF. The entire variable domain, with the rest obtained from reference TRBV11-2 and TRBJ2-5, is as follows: EAGVAQSPRYKIIEKRQSVAFWCNPISGHATLYWYQQILGQGPKLLIQFQNNGVVDDSQLPKDRFSAERLKGVDSTLKIQPAKLEDSAVYLCASSSPRDGSETQYFGPGTRLLVL.

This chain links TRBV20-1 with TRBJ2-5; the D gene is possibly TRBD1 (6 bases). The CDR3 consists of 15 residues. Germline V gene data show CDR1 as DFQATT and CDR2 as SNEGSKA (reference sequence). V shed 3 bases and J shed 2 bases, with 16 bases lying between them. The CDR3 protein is CSASGDLQGQETQYF. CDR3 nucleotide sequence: TGCAGTGCTAGTGGTGACCTCCAGGGGCAAGAGACCCAGTACTTC.

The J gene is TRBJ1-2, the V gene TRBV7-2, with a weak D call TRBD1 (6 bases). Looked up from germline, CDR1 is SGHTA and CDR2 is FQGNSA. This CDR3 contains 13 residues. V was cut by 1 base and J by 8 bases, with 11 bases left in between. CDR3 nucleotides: TGTGCCAGCAGCTTAGACAGGGTCAGGGGCTACACCTTC. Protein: CASSLDRVRGYTF.

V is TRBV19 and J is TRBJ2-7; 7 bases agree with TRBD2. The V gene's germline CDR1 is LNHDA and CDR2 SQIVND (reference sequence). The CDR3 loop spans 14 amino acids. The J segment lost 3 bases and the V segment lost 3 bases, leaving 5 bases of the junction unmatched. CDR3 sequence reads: CASSIGGGIYEQYF. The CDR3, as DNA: TGTGCCAGTAGTATTGGCGGGGGTATCTACGAGCAGTACTTC.

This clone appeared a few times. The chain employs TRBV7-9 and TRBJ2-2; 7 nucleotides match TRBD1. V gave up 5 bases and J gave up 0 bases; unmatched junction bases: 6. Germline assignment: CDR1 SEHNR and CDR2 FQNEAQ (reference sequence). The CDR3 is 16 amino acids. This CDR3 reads CASSRETGANTGELFF. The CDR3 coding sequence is TGTGCCAGCAGCCGAGAAACAGGGGCGAACACCGGGGAGCTGTTTTTT.